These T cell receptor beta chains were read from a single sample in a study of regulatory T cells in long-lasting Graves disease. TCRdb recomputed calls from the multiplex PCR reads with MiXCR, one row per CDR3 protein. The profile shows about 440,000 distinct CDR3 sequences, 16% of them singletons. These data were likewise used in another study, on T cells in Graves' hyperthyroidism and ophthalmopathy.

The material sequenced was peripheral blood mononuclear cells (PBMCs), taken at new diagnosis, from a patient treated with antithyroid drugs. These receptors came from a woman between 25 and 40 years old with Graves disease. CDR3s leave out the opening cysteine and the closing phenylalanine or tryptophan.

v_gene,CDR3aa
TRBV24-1,ATSRDDTDTQY
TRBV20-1,SASPGQRRGHPNSSPLH
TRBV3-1,ASSQDLWRQF
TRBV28,ASSYPRVSGANVLT
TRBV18,ASSPPGTGHADTQY
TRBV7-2,ASSPALSTGSYEQY
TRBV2,ASSEYSSGRSRTTYNEQF
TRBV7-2,ASSLRGAGETQY
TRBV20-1,SAPVGTSGSSEQF
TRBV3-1,ASSPGTTTYEQY
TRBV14,ASSQDPAGTSTDTQY
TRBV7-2,ASSLVSPNQPQH
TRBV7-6,ASSSDERSYNEQF
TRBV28,ASSLAGGPFREQY
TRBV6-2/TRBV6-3,ASSYEDSSYNEQF
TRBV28,ASSLQSTTSGGYT
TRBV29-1,SVERMSTDTQY
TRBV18,ASSAGQLGNSPLH
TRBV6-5,ASSYSFGTGTYEQY
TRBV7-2,ASSHADSRGDTQY
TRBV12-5,ASGPGLRGGPGDTQY
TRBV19,ASSSWTGLNEQY
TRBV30,AWRQLSNSPLH
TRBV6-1,ASSEQDLGF
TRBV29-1,SVDHRGMNTEAF
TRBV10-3,AISDGAALNTEAF
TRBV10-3,AISEEGRRTDTQY
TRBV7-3,ASSLTHKNTEAF
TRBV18,SSSRDSQETQY
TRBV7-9,ASSPGPQRDTEAF
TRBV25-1,ASSELGGNTEAF
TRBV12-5,ASGLRENTEAF
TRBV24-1,ATQTSGRTNEQF
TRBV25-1,ASSDSRPGDQPQH
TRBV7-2,ASSLLGGMRGDTQY
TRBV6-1,ASSTRTPGELF
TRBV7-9,ASSPYQRNYEQY
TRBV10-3,AISDGQGLEQAF
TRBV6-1,ASIPGGGRNLNTEAF
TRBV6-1,ASSLMRNQETQY
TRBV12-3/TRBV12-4,ASSTGTSLETQY
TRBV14,ASSHDLRTNEKLF
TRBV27,ASSPIAPTSGRRDEQF
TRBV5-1,ASSEGQTSFHEQF
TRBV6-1,ASSEAGTGVYEQY
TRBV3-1,ASSQDMDRTQETQY
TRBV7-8,AIVGTSHEQY
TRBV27,ASKRTASTDTQY
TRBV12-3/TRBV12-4,ASSPTPPGQGSYGYT
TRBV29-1,SVGLGADTQY
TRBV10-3,AISETDRGGEKLF
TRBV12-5,ASGLDQETQY
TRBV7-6,ASSLATAGETEAF
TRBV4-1,ASGRALSGELF